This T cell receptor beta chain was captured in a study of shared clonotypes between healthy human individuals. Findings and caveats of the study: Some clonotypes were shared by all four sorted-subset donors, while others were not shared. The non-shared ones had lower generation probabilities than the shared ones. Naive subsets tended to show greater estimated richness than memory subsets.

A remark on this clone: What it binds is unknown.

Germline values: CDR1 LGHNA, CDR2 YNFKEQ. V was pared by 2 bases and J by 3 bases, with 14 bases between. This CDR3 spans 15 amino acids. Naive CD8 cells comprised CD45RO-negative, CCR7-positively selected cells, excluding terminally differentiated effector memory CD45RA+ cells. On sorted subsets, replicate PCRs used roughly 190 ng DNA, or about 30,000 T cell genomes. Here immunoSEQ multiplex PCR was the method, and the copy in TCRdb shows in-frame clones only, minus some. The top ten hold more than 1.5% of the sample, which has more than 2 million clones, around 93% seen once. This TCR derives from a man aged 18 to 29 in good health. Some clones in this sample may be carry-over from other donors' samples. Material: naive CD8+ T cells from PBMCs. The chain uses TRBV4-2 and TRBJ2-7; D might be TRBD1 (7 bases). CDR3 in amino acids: CASSQPSRDSYEQYF. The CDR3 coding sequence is TGTGCCAGCAGCCAACCCTCGCGGGACAGCTACGAGCAGTACTTC.